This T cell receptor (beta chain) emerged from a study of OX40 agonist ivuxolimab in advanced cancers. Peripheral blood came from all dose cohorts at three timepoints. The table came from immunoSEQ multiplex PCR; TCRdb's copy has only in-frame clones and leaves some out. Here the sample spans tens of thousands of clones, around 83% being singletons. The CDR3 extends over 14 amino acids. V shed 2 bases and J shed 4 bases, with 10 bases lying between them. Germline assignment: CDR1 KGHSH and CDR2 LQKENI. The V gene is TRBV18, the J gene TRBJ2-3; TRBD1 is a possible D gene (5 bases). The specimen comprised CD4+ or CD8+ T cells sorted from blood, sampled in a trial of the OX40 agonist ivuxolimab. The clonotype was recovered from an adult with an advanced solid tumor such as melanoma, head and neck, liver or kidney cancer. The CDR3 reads CASSPSRDADTQYF. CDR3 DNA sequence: TGTGCCAGCTCACCAAGCAGGGATGCAGATACGCAGTATTTT. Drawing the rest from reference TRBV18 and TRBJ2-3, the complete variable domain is NAGVMQNPRHLVRRRGQEARLRCSPMKGHSHVYWYRQLPEEGLKFMVYLQKENIIDESGMPKERFSAEFPKEGPSILRIQQVVRGDSAAYFCASSPSRDADTQYFGPGTRLTVL.